These 32 T cell receptor beta chains originate from one sample sequenced in a study of cytomegalovirus exposure and HLA in healthy donors. The primer mix had 60 Vbeta and 13 Jbeta primers. The data were produced by immunoSEQ multiplex PCR, yet TCRdb's version contains in-frame clones alone and is incomplete. The table records about 120,000 clones, over 75% of them present only once. Material: PBMCs. The receptors were gathered from a man between 40 and 49 years old in good health and CMV-seronegative.

This chain uses TRBV5-6 with TRBJ1-1, with TRBD1 identical over 11 bases. V trimming: 4 bases; J trimming: 10 bases; junction bases outside the gene matches: 3. Per the germline V gene, CDR1 is SGHDT and CDR2 is YYEEEE. The CDR3 covers 12 residues. Here the CDR3 DNA reads TGTGCCAGCAGCCGCGGGACAGGGGGAGCTTTCTTT. Its translation: CASSRGTGGAFF.

The sample holds one count of this clone. The chain couples TRBV2 to TRBJ1-1, with TRBD1 matching over 7 bases. The germline V gene encodes CDR1 SNHLY and CDR2 FYNNEI. V gave up 4 bases and J gave up 1 base; unmatched junction bases: 6. The CDR3 loop spans 15 amino acids. The CDR3 DNA is TGTGCCAGCAGTGTACAGGGGTCCGGGAACACTGAAGCTTTCTTT. Its translation: CASSVQGSGNTEAFF. Supplemented by reference TRBV2 and TRBJ1-1, the full variable domain reads EPEVTQTPSHQVTQMGQEVILRCVPISNHLYFYWYRQILGQKVEFLVSFYNNEISEKSEIFDDQFSVERPDGSNFTLKIRSTKLEDSAMYFCASSVQGSGNTEAFFGQGTRLTVV.

This clone was seen a few times. The genes are TRBV5-1 and TRBJ2-5; the D is unclear. The CDR3 sequence is 14 residues long. Germline V gene lookup returns CDR1 SGHRS and CDR2 YFSETQ. Deletions cut 4 bases from V and 2 bases from J, with 12 bases between. The CDR3 nucleotides are TGCGCCAGCAGCACAGCAGGTTTACAAGAGACCCAGTACTTC. Its translation: CASSTAGLQETQYF.

V usage is TRBV18 and J usage is TRBJ1-1; possible D gene TRBD1, 5 bases. V was shortened by 6 bases and J by 1 base, with 9 bases between the two germline ends. There are 13 residues in the CDR3. The germline gives CDR1 KGHSH, CDR2 LQKENI. For the CDR3, the DNA is TGTGCCAGCTCCCAAGGGGCGAACACTGAAGCTTTCTTT. This sequence encodes CASSQGANTEAFF.

The V gene is TRBV30, the J gene TRBJ1-5; 7 positions match TRBD1. Germline CDR1 GTSNPN, CDR2 SVGIG (reference sequence). J was trimmed by 3 bases and V by 5 bases; bases with no gene match: 4. The CDR3 is 13 amino acids. This CDR3 is CAWETGFNQPQHF. Here the CDR3 DNA reads TGTGCCTGGGAGACAGGGTTCAATCAGCCCCAGCATTTT.

The chain joins TRBV7-2 to TRBJ1-5; D unresolved. The CDR3 totals 14 residues. Germline values: CDR1 SGHTA, CDR2 FQGNSA. The V end lost 1 base, the J end lost 5 bases, and 9 bases lay between the germline ends. CDR3 DNA: TGTGCCAGCAGCTTAGTGGAGTTCGATCAGCCCCAGCATTTT. It codes for CASSLVEFDQPQHF.

With respect to this clone: Germline is not matched at one junction end, which may reflect a read error. This sequence joins TRBV4-3 and TRBJ2-6, with D possibly matching TRBD1 (5 bases). The CDR3 contains 17 residues. CDR1 LGHNA and CDR2 YSLEER come from the germline V gene. As DNA, the CDR3 is TGCGCCAGCAGCCAAGACGTCCCTGGCAGGGTCCCCAACGGCCTGACTTTC. Encoded protein: CASSQDVPGRVPNGLTF.

The rearrangement joins TRBV19 to TRBJ2-2, with 7 nucleotides matching TRBD2. J was trimmed by 3 bases and V by 5 bases; bases with no gene match: 3. The CDR3 consists of 14 residues. Germline CDR1 reads LNHDA; CDR2 reads SQIVND (reference sequence). CDR3 sequence: CASSRGDDTGELFF. The CDR3 DNA is TGTGCCAGTAGTCGGGGGGACGACACCGGGGAGCTGTTTTTT.

This clone was observed once. The chain carries TRBV7-7 and TRBJ2-2; TRBD2 might be the D (6 bases). Trimming cost V 3 bases and J 9 bases, with 11 bases left between them. The CDR3 consists of 13 residues. CDR1 and CDR2 from the germline V gene are SSHAT and FNYEAQ (reference sequence). CDR3 protein: CASSLEGTRELFF. CDR3 nucleotides: TGTGCCAGCAGCTTGGAGGGAACAAGGGAGCTGTTTTTT.

The chain employs TRBV25-1 and TRBJ2-7; TRBD1 matches at 9 bases. The CDR3 extends over 15 amino acids. Germline CDR1 MGHDK, CDR2 SYGVNS. After removal of 2 bases from V and 6 bases from J, the junction contained 8 bases not matched to a gene. The CDR3 reads CASSETRQGVSEQYF. CDR3 in DNA: TGTGCCAGCAGTGAAACCAGACAGGGGGTCTCCGAGCAGTACTTC.

The chain carries TRBV19 and TRBJ2-1; a possible D gene is TRBD1 (8 bases). Trimming left V 3 bases short and J 5 bases short, with 14 bases between. This CDR3 contains 15 residues. Germline V gene data show CDR1 as LNHDA and CDR2 as SQIVND (reference sequence). In DNA, the CDR3 is TGTGCCAGTAGTATCTGGACAGGGAGGGACAATGAGCAGTTCTTC. This codes for CASSIWTGRDNEQFF.

The V call is TRBV5-1, the J call TRBJ2-5, with 9 bases aligning to TRBD2. After removal of 0 bases from V and 1 base from J, the junction contained 4 bases not matched to a gene. Germline-derived CDR1 and CDR2 are SGHRS and YFSETQ. The length of the CDR3 is 16 residues. CDR3 DNA sequence: TGCGCCAGCAGCTTGGGAGGTAGCGGGGGCCAAGAGACCCAGTACTTC. This sequence encodes CASSLGGSGGQETQYF.

The chain links TRBV10-3 to TRBJ2-2, with D possibly TRBD2 on 5 matching bases. This CDR3 comprises 14 residues. Germline loops: CDR1 ENHRY, CDR2 SYGVKD. With 7 bases removed from V and 5 bases from J, the gap between germline ends came to 14 bases. The CDR3 coding sequence is TGTGCCATCATGGCGGGTCTTAGTACCGGGGAGCTGTTTTTT. Amino acid sequence: CAIMAGLSTGELFF.

This sequence joins TRBV9 and TRBJ2-3; tentative D call: TRBD2 (5 bases). This CDR3 comprises 16 residues. Germline V gene lookup returns CDR1 SGDLS and CDR2 YYNGEE. Trimming took off 5 bases at V and 1 base at J, with 17 bases between the two ends. The CDR3 region is CASRRGLTEGTDTQYF. DNA of the CDR3: TGTGCCAGCAGGCGCGGGCTAACCGAAGGCACAGATACGCAGTATTTT.

The chain combines TRBV6-5 with TRBJ1-3, with 7 bases that match TRBD1. CDR3 length: 15 amino acids. V was clipped by 6 bases and J by 3 bases; unmatched bases: 8. Germline assignment: CDR1 MNHEY and CDR2 SVGAGI. CDR3 in amino acids: CASSLRQGLGNTIYF. The CDR3 DNA reads as TGTGCCAGCAGCCTCCGACAGGGCCTTGGAAACACCATATATTTT.

V gene TRBV25-1 combines with J gene TRBJ1-2; 7 bases line up with TRBD1. The germline V gene encodes CDR1 MGHDK and CDR2 SYGVNS. The CDR3 runs 14 residues. After removal of 4 bases from V and 4 bases from J, the junction contained 6 bases not matched to a gene. The CDR3 DNA reads TGTGCCAGCAGTGCGGACAGGCTTGGCTATGGCTACACCTTC. Its protein is CASSADRLGYGYTF.

This chain links TRBV6-5 with TRBJ1-1; possible D gene TRBD1, 5 bases. Trimming took 7 bases from V and 1 from J, leaving 7 bases between them. There are 12 residues in the CDR3. CDR1 is MNHEY and CDR2 is SVGAGI in the germline V gene. The CDR3 loop is CASKTGNTEAFF. The CDR3 region has the DNA TGTGCCAGCAAAACAGGGAACACTGAAGCTTTCTTT.

The genes are TRBV9 and TRBJ2-7; D is undetermined. The germline gives CDR1 SGDLS, CDR2 YYNGEE. This CDR3 is 15 amino acids long. V gave up 0 bases and J gave up 2 bases, with 12 bases separating them. Written as DNA, the CDR3 is TGTGCCAGCAGCGTAGGGTTAGCAGATGCCTACGAGCAGTACTTC. As protein: CASSVGLADAYEQYF.

The rearrangement uses TRBV7-6 and TRBJ2-7; 9 nucleotides line up with TRBD1. With V trimmed by 2 bases and J by 6 bases, 8 bases remained unmatched. The CDR3 consists of 15 residues. Germline V lookup: CDR1 SGHVS, CDR2 FNYEAQ. The CDR3 DNA sequence: TGTGCCAGCAGCTTAAATTGGGACAGGGAAGCCGAGCAGTACTTC. It yields the protein CASSLNWDREAEQYF.

By frequency in the sample, this clone is medium-sized. The chain carries TRBV7-9 and TRBJ1-1; 7 bases map to TRBD1. After removal of 11 bases from V and 0 bases from J, the junction contained 9 bases not matched to a gene. Germline assignment: CDR1 SEHNR and CDR2 FQNEAQ (reference sequence). The CDR3 covers 14 residues. CDR3 bases: TGTGCCTCCCGGACAGGATCAATGAACACTGAAGCTTTCTTT. It codes for CASRTGSMNTEAFF. Filled out from reference TRBV7-9 and TRBJ1-1, the complete variable domain reads DTGVSQNPRHKITKRGQNVTFRCDPISEHNRLYWYRQTLGQGPEFLTYFQNEAQLEKSRLLSDRFSAERPKGSFSTLEIQRTEQGDSAMYLCASRTGSMNTEAFFGQGTRLTVV.

The chain uses TRBV19 and TRBJ2-1; no firm D call. Deletions cut 3 bases from V and 6 bases from J, with 12 bases between. Germline V gene sequence: CDR1 LNHDA, CDR2 SQIVND (reference sequence). This CDR3 spans 14 amino acids. The CDR3 sequence is CASSILSSINEQFF. The CDR3 DNA follows: TGTGCCAGTAGTATTCTATCGTCGATCAATGAGCAGTTCTTC. Filled out from reference TRBV19 and TRBJ2-1, the complete variable domain reads DGGITQSPKYLFRKEGQNVTLSCEQNLNHDAMYWYRQDPGQGLRLIYYSQIVNDFQKGDIAEGYSVSREKKESFPLTVTSAQKNPTAFYLCASSILSSINEQFFGPGTRLTVL.

The chain has TRBV7-9 and TRBJ2-2; 8 bases align to TRBD1. The V gene end was trimmed by 5 bases and the J gene end by 4 bases; junction bases not matched to a gene: 6. The CDR3 contains 15 residues. Germline V gives CDR1 SEHNR, CDR2 FQNEAQ (reference sequence). CDR3 DNA sequence: TGTGCCAGCAGCGGCGGACAGGGAGGCACCGGGGAGCTGTTTTTT. This translates into CASSGGQGGTGELFF.

This chain links TRBV6-6 with TRBJ1-5; 7 bases fit TRBD1. The CDR3 totals 13 residues. J gave up 6 bases and V 7 bases, and 6 bases lay outside the gene matches. Germline V CDR1 and CDR2: MNHNY, SVGAGI (reference sequence). CDR3 bases: TGTGCCAGCACCAAAGGGGGCCTTCAGCCCCAGCATTTT. Translation gives CASTKGGLQPQHF.

The J gene is TRBJ2-7, the V gene TRBV2; perhaps TRBD1 as D (6 bases). Trimming left V 7 bases short and J 12 bases short, with 16 bases between. The CDR3 contains 11 residues. Germline assignment: CDR1 SNHLY and CDR2 FYNNEI. CDR3: CASMPRDKWYF. As DNA, the CDR3 is TGTGCCAGCATGCCCCGGGACAAGTGGTACTTC.

The chain is built from TRBV5-4 and TRBJ1-1, with D perhaps TRBD1 (6 bases). The V and J ends lost 0 bases and 0 bases respectively, with 6 bases between them. The CDR3 contains 14 residues. Germline V gene lookup returns CDR1 SGHNT and CDR2 YYREEE (reference sequence). CDR3 protein: CASSLDRVNTEAFF. Written as DNA, the CDR3 is TGTGCCAGCAGCTTGGACAGGGTGAACACTGAAGCTTTCTTT.

A few counts support this clone. Distinct nucleotide sequences in the sample also encode this CDR3. The chain couples TRBV19 to TRBJ2-1; weak D call: TRBD1 (5 bases). Germline V gene lookup returns CDR1 LNHDA and CDR2 SQIVND (reference sequence). The CDR3 totals 15 residues. Between the trimmed V and J ends, which lost 6 bases and 0 bases, there was a span of 12 bases. The CDR3 nucleotides are TGTGCCAGTAGGATTGACAGAAGCTCCTACAATGAGCAGTTCTTC. Translation: CASRIDRSSYNEQFF. Using reference TRBV19 and TRBJ2-1 for the parts outside the CDR3, the full variable domain is DGGITQSPKYLFRKEGQNVTLSCEQNLNHDAMYWYRQDPGQGLRLIYYSQIVNDFQKGDIAEGYSVSREKKESFPLTVTSAQKNPTAFYLCASRIDRSSYNEQFFGPGTRLTVL.

The gene calls are TRBV18 and TRBJ2-5, with a weak D call TRBD2 (5 bases). The ends were cut back, 1 base at V and 5 bases at J, with 14 bases in the middle. CDR1 and CDR2 from the germline V gene are KGHSH and LQKENI. The CDR3 is 15 residues long. Here the CDR3 DNA reads TGTGCCAGCTCACCACGAGAGAAGGAGCGGGAGACCCAGTACTTC. Translation gives CASSPREKERETQYF.

V is TRBV19 and J is TRBJ2-7, with a tentative D call TRBD2 (6 bases). Trimming removed 3 bases from V and 1 base from J, with 13 bases in between. Germline loops: CDR1 LNHDA, CDR2 SQIVND (reference sequence). The CDR3 length is 15 residues. CDR3 sequence: CASSIAGNPSYEQYF. The CDR3 DNA reads as TGTGCCAGTAGTATCGCGGGGAATCCTTCCTACGAGCAGTACTTC.

V gene TRBV6-5 combines with J gene TRBJ2-1; the D gene is possibly TRBD1 (6 bases). Trimming removed 6 bases at V and 6 bases at J, with 12 bases between. This CDR3 region has 13 residues. Per germline, CDR1 MNHEY and CDR2 SVGAGI. The CDR3 DNA sequence: TGTGCCAGCAGACTCGGACAGTTCAATGAGCAGTTCTTC. Translating gives CASRLGQFNEQFF.

The chain combines TRBV5-1 with TRBJ2-1; D gene unclear. Trimming stripped 0 bases from V and 4 bases from J, with 5 bases between. The CDR3 has 13 amino acids. Germline CDR1 SGHRS, CDR2 YFSETQ. The CDR3 nucleotides read TGCGCCAGCAGCTTGGGCCAGTACAATGAGCAGTTCTTC. Residues: CASSLGQYNEQFF.

There are a few counts of this clone. The rearrangement joins TRBV5-1 to TRBJ2-3, with D possibly being TRBD2 (6 bases). CDR1 and CDR2 from the germline V gene are SGHRS and YFSETQ. The CDR3 is 16 residues long. The V and J ends lost 0 bases and 0 bases respectively, with 11 bases between them. The CDR3 bases are TGCGCCAGCAGCTTGGCCCTCGGGACTAGCACAGATACGCAGTATTTT. Residues: CASSLALGTSTDTQYF.

V and J are TRBV5-1 and TRBJ2-3, with 12 bases identical to TRBD2. Per germline, CDR1 SGHRS and CDR2 YFSETQ. The junction had 7 bases not matched to a gene; V was cut back by 1 base and J by 4 bases. The CDR3 is 17 amino acids. The CDR3 DNA reads as TGCGCCAGCAGCTTGAGCTCTAGCGGGAGGGGCCCAGATACGCAGTATTTT. This codes for CASSLSSSGRGPDTQYF.